This record looks at one TCR beta chain sequence and its context. Antigen: not known. This may stem from a read error, because a much larger clone lies one nucleotide away. The same CDR3 arises from other DNA sequences in this sample as well. These data originate in a study of shared clonotypes between healthy human individuals. Points from the study as a whole: Few donors restricted represented genetic and exposure-history diversity. Rarefaction analysis demonstrated incomplete sorted-subset sequencing notwithstanding large depth. Non-shared clonotypes had lower generation probabilities than those shared by all four donors. Estimated clonotype richness was generally higher in naive than memory subsets.

After removal of 5 bases from V and 3 bases from J, the junction contained 7 bases not matched to a gene. CDR1 and CDR2 (germline): SEHNR, FQNEAQ (reference sequence). This CDR3 has 14 amino acids. This table comes from immunoSEQ multiplex PCR, and its TCRdb copy is limited to in-frame clones, with some not included. The profile shows some 1 million clones, about three quarters of them singletons. This clonotype was sampled from a man aged 18 to 35 in good health. Input material: memory CD4+ T cells sorted from blood. As for subset: CD45RA-negative fraction. The chain combines TRBV7-9 with TRBJ2-7; 7 bases are shared with TRBD1. The CDR3 here is CASSPRDSHYEQYF. CDR3 nucleotide sequence: TGTGCCAGCAGCCCTCGGGACAGCCACTACGAGCAGTACTTC.